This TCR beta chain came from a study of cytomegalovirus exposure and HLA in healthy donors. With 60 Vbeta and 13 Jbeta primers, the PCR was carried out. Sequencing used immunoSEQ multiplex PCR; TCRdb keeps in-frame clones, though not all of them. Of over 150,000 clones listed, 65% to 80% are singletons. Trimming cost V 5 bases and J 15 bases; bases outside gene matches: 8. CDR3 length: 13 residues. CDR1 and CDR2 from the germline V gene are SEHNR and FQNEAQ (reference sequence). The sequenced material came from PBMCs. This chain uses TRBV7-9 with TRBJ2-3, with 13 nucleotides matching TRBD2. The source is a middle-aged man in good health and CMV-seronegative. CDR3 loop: CASSPGTSGAAYF. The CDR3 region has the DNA TGTGCCAGCAGCCCCGGGACTAGCGGGGCCGCATATTTT. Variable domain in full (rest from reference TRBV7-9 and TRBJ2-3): DTGVSQNPRHKITKRGQNVTFRCDPISEHNRLYWYRQTLGQGPEFLTYFQNEAQLEKSRLLSDRFSAERPKGSFSTLEIQRTEQGDSAMYLCASSPGTSGAAYFGPGTRLTVL.